This is a list of T cell receptor beta chains from one sample in a study of OX40 agonist ivuxolimab in advanced cancers. The data were produced by immunoSEQ multiplex PCR, yet TCRdb's version contains in-frame clones alone and is incomplete. The repertoire consists of about 67,000 clones, with over 70% occurring once and the leading ten covering 5.5%. The sample was CD4+ or CD8+ T cells sorted from blood, taken in a trial of the OX40 agonist ivuxolimab. The receptors were gathered from an adult with an advanced solid tumor such as melanoma, head and neck, liver or kidney cancer. Both conserved end residues are part of each CDR3. A D gene is named only where the DNA matches it firmly. Clone size is not always given. Where it is, it says once, few, many or a class for expanded clones.

v_gene	d_gene	j_gene	abundance	CDR3nt	CDR3aa
TRBV4-3	.	TRBJ2-3	.	TGCGCCAGCAGCAAGGGCACAGATACGCAGTATTTT	CASSKGTDTQYF
TRBV18	.	TRBJ2-1	.	TGTGCCAGCTCACCGACACAGTACAATGAGCAGTTCTTC	CASSPTQYNEQFF
TRBV6-5	TRBD1	TRBJ2-3	.	TGTGCCGCCCGGGACAGGGGAGGTAGCACAGATACGCAGTATTTT	CAARDRGGSTDTQYF
TRBV28	.	TRBJ1-2	.	TGTGCCAGCGAGACAGAGTTGTATGGCTACACCTTC	CASETELYGYTF
TRBV9	.	TRBJ1-2	.	TGTGCCAGCAGCGGGGGGACGCAGGGGAGCTATGGCTACACCTTC	CASSGGTQGSYGYTF
TRBV19	.	TRBJ2-6	.	TGTGCCAGTGGAGGTTCAGGGCTCGGGGCCAACGTCCTGACTTTC	CASGGSGLGANVLTF
TRBV7-2	.	TRBJ1-4	.	TGTGCCAGCAGCTTAGACGGGGACCTAAATGAAAAACTGTTTTTT	CASSLDGDLNEKLFF
TRBV6-4	.	TRBJ2-7	.	TGTGCCAATAACTACAGCGGTAGAAGCTCCTACGAGCAGTACTTC	CANNYSGRSSYEQYF
TRBV6-5	TRBD1	TRBJ1-2	.	TGTGCCAGCAGTCCAGACCTCGGGACAGTCTATGGCTACACCTTC	CASSPDLGTVYGYTF
TRBV19	.	TRBJ1-5	.	TGTGCCAGTAGTATTATCGCGGGCAATCAGCCCCAGCATTTT	CASSIIAGNQPQHF
TRBV14	.	TRBJ2-1	few	TGTGCCAGCAGCCAAGGGACTACCCTCCCCTACAATGAGCAGTTCTTC	CASSQGTTLPYNEQFF
TRBV18	TRBD2	TRBJ2-7	.	TGTGCCAGCTCACCAACGGGAGGCCCTTCCTACGAGCAGTACTTC	CASSPTGGPSYEQYF
TRBV4-3	TRBD2	TRBJ2-3	.	TGCGCCAGCAGCCTAGGACTAGCGGGAGGGATAGATACGCAGTATTTT	CASSLGLAGGIDTQYF
TRBV5-6	.	TRBJ2-1	.	TGTGCCAGCAGCTCCCTCTTGGGACCTAATAACAATGAGCAGTTCTTC	CASSSLLGPNNNEQFF
TRBV6-4	.	TRBJ2-2	few	TGTGCCAGCAGCCCCCTCTCCGAGGTAGCGAACACCGGGGAGCTGTTTTTT	CASSPLSEVANTGELFF
TRBV4-1	TRBD2	TRBJ2-2	once	TGCGCCAGCAGCCAAGCCCTAGCGGGGGTGACCGGGGAGCTGTTTTTT	CASSQALAGVTGELFF
TRBV7-9	.	TRBJ2-2	.	TGTGCCAGCAGCTTAGTACAGGCGAACACCGGGGAGCTGTTTTTT	CASSLVQANTGELFF
TRBV30	.	TRBJ1-1	.	TGTGCCTGGAGGGAGCCCGCAAGAGAAGCTTTCTTT	CAWREPAREAFF
TRBV11-2	.	TRBJ2-2	.	TGTGCCAGCAGCTTAGATTTGGTCGGGGAGCTGTTTTTT	CASSLDLVGELFF
TRBV6-1	.	TRBJ2-7	once	TGTGCCAGCAGTGAAGCCTTCGACGCTACCTACGAGCAGTACTTC	CASSEAFDATYEQYF
TRBV5-6	.	TRBJ2-1	once	TGTGCCAGCAGCTTGGAGGGGCGTCTCTCCCCTCGTTCCTACAATGAGCAGTTCTTC	CASSLEGRLSPRSYNEQFF
TRBV6-5	TRBD1	TRBJ2-1	.	TGTGCCAGCAGTTACTCTCACAGGGGCTCCTACAATGAGCAGTTCTTC	CASSYSHRGSYNEQFF
TRBV5-1	TRBD1	TRBJ2-7	.	TGCGCCAGCAGCCCTTCGGGACAGGGGCCATGGGAGCAGTACTTC	CASSPSGQGPWEQYF
TRBV19	TRBD1	TRBJ2-5	.	TGTGCCAGTAGTATCGGGACAGGGCCTAAAGAGACCCAGTACTTC	CASSIGTGPKETQYF
TRBV27	.	TRBJ1-6	.	TGTGCCAGCAGTTTTCGGGCCTATAATTCACCCCTCCACTTT	CASSFRAYNSPLHF
TRBV11-2	TRBD1	TRBJ2-7	.	TGTGCCAGCAGCTTCCGACAGGGCAGGTTCTACGAGCAGTACTTC	CASSFRQGRFYEQYF
TRBV27	TRBD1	TRBJ1-1	.	TGTGCCAGCAGTACACGACAGGGCATGAACACTGAAGCTTTCTTT	CASSTRQGMNTEAFF
TRBV30	TRBD1	TRBJ1-2	.	TGTGCCTGGAGTGTAAAGCTAGGGGGCGGGAACTATGGCTACACCTTC	CAWSVKLGGGNYGYTF
TRBV28	.	TRBJ1-5	.	TGTGCCAGCAGTCTTACGGTCCTCAATCAGCCCCAGCATTTT	CASSLTVLNQPQHF
TRBV10-3	.	TRBJ2-1	.	TGTGCCATCAGTGAGTCGTCAGGGGGGTACTATGAGCAGTTCTTC	CAISESSGGYYEQFF
TRBV7-2	TRBD1	TRBJ2-2	.	TGTGCCAGCAGCACAGACAGGGCACTAACCGGGGAGCTGTTTTTT	CASSTDRALTGELFF